The 3 T cell receptor beta chains presented below share a single source sample, sequenced in a study of T cells after somatic rescue of genetic block. The data were produced by immunoSEQ multiplex PCR, yet TCRdb's version contains in-frame clones alone and is incomplete. In the table there are around 67,000 clones, approximately 91% of which are singletons. Sequenced sample: peripheral blood mononuclear cells (PBMCs). The source is a man aged 25-40 years.

The chain recombines TRBV2 with TRBJ2-5, with D possibly matching TRBD2 (6 bases). CDR1 and CDR2 (germline): SNHLY, FYNNEI. This CDR3 has 15 amino acids. With 6 bases removed from V and 1 base from J, the gap between germline ends came to 15 bases. The CDR3 reads CASRRTGSLQETQYF. In nucleotides, the CDR3 is TGTGCCAGCAGAAGAACCGGGAGCCTCCAAGAGACCCAGTACTTC.

This clone has a single count. The gene calls are TRBV28 and TRBJ1-1; maybe TRBD1 (5 bases). The CDR3 is 15 amino acids. V gave up 3 bases and J gave up 5 bases, with 16 bases separating them. Germline-derived CDR1 and CDR2 are MDHEN and SYDVKM. CDR3 sequence reads: CASSFLSAGRTEAFF. DNA of the CDR3: TGTGCCAGCAGTTTCCTATCCGCAGGGCGGACTGAAGCTTTCTTT.

The V call is TRBV6-1, the J call TRBJ2-2; D possibly corresponds to TRBD1 (5 bases). V was clipped by 1 base and J by 5 bases, with 20 bases between them. The germline V gene has CDR1 MNHNS and CDR2 SASEGT. The CDR3 length is 18 residues. CDR3 sequence (DNA): TGTGCCAGCAGTGAAGGCGAAGTCTGGGGCAAAGGGACCGGGGAGCTGTTTTTT. Its translation: CASSEGEVWGKGTGELFF.